This TCR beta chain was identified during a study of cytomegalovirus exposure and HLA in healthy donors. Study-wide results and limits: As confirmed in vitro, three CMV-associated chains were specific for CMV antigens.

As regards this clone: The antigen is undetermined.

Healthy bone marrow donors made up the donors. Germline V gene sequence: CDR1 SGHDT, CDR2 YYEEEE. The V end was cut by 0 bases, the J end by 8 bases, with 11 bases between. This CDR3 is built from 13 residues. With 60 Vbeta and 13 Jbeta primers, the PCR was carried out. Some clones are missing from TCRdb's copy, which holds only in-frame ones; the method was immunoSEQ multiplex PCR. The sample records some 120,000 clones, 15% being singletons. This TCR was recovered from a woman aged 18-29 years in good health and CMV-seronegative. Sequencing was done on a sample of PBMCs. This chain links TRBV5-6 with TRBJ1-2; D gene uncertain. For the CDR3, the DNA is TGTGCCAGCAGCTTGGATAGCCTTGTAGGCTACACCTTC. Its protein product is CASSLDSLVGYTF. Looking up the rest from reference TRBV5-6 and TRBJ1-2 gives the full variable domain: DAGVTQSPTHLIKTRGQQVTLRCSPKSGHDTVSWYQQALGQGPQFIFQYYEEEERQRGNFPDRFSGHQFPNYSSELNVNALLLGDSALYLCASSLDSLVGYTFGSGTRLTVV.